This entry concerns a single T cell receptor beta chain. Deep sequencing aimed at 1 in 200,000 to 1 in 1 million T cells' resolution. The protocol was immunoSEQ multiplex PCR, while the TCRdb copy is restricted to in-frame clones and leaves out a portion. The table has about 50,000 clones, roughly 80% seen once. The V gene's germline CDR1 is SGHNT and CDR2 YENEEA. Trimming at V came to 1 base and at J to 7 bases, leaving 5 bases not matched to a gene. This CDR3 comprises 14 residues. The sample is drawn from a study of cytotoxic CD8 clonotypes in ibrutinib-treated CLL. Looking at the study overall: Response sampling came at median approximately a year of treatment, ranging about 6 to 36 months. On average, each sample had about 250,000 productive templates and under 95,000 productive rearrangements.

The source of this sequence is a human donor with chronic lymphocytic leukemia. V and J are TRBV11-3 and TRBJ2-5; 8 nucleotides align to TRBD2. The sample in question was PBMCs, obtained after 24 months of ibrutinib treatment. In DNA, the CDR3 is TGTGCCAGCAGCTTAGCAGCGGGGGCGAGGACCCAGTACTTC. Translation: CASSLAAGARTQYF.